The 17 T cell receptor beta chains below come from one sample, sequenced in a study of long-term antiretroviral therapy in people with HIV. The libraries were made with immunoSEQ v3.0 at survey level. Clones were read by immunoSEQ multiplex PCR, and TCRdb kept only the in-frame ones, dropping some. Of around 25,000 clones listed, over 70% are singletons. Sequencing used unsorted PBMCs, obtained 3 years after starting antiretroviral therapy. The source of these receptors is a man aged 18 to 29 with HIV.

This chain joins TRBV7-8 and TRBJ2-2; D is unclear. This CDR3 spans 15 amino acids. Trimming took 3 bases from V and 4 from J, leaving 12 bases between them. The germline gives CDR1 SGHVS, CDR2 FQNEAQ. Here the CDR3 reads CASSFSLWGTGELFF. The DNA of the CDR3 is TGTGCCAGCAGCTTTAGCCTTTGGGGCACCGGGGAGCTGTTTTTT.

The CDR3 DNA is TGTGCCAGCAGTGGGGGGGGTAGGGGAGAAGAGACCCAGTACTTC. This codes for CASSGGGRGEETQYF. This chain uses TRBV6-7 with TRBJ2-5; 7 nucleotides line up with TRBD2. TRBV6-7 is an ORF, and what it does is uncertain. Trimming cost V 5 bases and J 3 bases; bases outside gene matches: 9. This CDR3 comprises 15 residues.

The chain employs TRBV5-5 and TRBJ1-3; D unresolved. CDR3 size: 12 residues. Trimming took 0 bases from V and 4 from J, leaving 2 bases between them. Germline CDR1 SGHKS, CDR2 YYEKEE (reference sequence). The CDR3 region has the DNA TGTGCCAGCAGCTTGGAGGGAAACACCATATATTTT. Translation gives CASSLEGNTIYF. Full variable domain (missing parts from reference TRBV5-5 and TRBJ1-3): DAGVTQSPTHLIKTRGQQVTLRCSPISGHKSVSWYQQVLGQGPQFIFQYYEKEERGRGNFPDRFSARQFPNYSSELNVNALLLGDSALYLCASSLEGNTIYFGEGSWLTVV.

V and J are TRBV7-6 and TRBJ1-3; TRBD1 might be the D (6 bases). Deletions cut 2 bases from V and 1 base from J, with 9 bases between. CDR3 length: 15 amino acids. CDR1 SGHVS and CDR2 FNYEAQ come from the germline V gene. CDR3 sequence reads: CASSLTDSSGNTIYF. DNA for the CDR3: TGTGCCAGCAGCTTAACGGACAGTTCTGGAAACACCATATATTTT.

The CDR3 protein is CASSQDSNEAFF. The CDR3 nucleotides are TGTGCCAGCAGCCAGGACAGTAATGAAGCTTTCTTT. The chain couples TRBV7-9 to TRBJ1-1; weak D call: TRBD1 (6 bases). The CDR3 covers 12 residues. The germline V and J ends were trimmed by 5 bases and 7 bases, with 11 bases remaining between them. Germline CDR1 reads SEHNR; CDR2 reads FQNEAQ (reference sequence).

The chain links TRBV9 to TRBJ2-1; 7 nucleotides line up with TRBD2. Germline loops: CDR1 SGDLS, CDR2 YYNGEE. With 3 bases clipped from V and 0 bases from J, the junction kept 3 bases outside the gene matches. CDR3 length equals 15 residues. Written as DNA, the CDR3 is TGTGCCAGCAGCGATCTAGCGGCCTCCTACAATGAGCAGTTCTTC. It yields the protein CASSDLAASYNEQFF.

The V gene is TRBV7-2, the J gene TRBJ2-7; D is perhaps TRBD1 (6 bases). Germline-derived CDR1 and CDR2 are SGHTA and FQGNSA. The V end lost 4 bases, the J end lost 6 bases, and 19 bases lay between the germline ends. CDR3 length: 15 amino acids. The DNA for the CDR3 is TGTGCCAGCAGCTCAATCGCAGGGGCTGGGATCGAGCAGTACGTC. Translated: CASSSIAGAGIEQYV.

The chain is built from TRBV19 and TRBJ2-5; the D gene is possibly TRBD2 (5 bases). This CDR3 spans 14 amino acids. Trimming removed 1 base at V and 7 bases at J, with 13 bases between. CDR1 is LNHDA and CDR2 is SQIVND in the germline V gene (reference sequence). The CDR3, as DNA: TGTGCCAGTAGTATAGGGTCTAGCAGTGGGACCCAGTACTTC. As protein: CASSIGSSSGTQYF.

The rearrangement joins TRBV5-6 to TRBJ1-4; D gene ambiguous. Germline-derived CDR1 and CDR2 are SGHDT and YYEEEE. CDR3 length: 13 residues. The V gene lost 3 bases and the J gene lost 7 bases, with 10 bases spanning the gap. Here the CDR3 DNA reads TGTGCCAGCAGCTCGGGATCCGTTGAAAAACTGTTTTTT. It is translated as CASSSGSVEKLFF.

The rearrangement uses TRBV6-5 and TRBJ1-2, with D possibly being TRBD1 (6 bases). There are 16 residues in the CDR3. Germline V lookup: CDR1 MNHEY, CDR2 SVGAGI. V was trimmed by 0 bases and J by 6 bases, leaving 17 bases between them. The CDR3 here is CASSYSANPGTNGYTF. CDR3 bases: TGTGCCAGCAGTTACTCTGCGAACCCCGGGACAAATGGCTACACCTTC.

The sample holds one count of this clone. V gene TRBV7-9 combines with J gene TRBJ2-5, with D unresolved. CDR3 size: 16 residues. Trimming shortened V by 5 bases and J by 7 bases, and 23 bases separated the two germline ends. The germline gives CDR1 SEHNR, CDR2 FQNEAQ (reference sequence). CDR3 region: CASSLGVGIVVGTQYF. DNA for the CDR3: TGTGCCAGCAGCCTTGGAGTAGGGATCGTCGTTGGGACCCAGTACTTC.

CDR3: CASRNLNTEAFF. In DNA form, the CDR3 reads TGTGCCAGTAGGAACCTGAACACTGAAGCTTTCTTT. The V call is TRBV19, the J call TRBJ1-1; D is ambiguous. The CDR3 loop spans 12 amino acids. The V end lost 6 bases, the J end lost 0 bases, and 5 bases lay between the germline ends. Germline V lookup: CDR1 LNHDA, CDR2 SQIVND (reference sequence).

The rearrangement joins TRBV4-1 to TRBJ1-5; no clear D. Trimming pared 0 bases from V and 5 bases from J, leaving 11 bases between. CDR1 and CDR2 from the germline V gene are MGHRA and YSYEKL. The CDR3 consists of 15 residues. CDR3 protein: CASSQDGSLYQPQHF. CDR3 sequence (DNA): TGCGCCAGCAGCCAAGATGGCAGTTTGTATCAGCCCCAGCATTTT.

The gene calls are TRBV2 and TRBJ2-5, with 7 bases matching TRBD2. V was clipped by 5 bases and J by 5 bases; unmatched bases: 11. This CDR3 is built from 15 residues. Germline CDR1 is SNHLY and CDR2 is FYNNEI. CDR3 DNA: TGTGCCAGCAGTAAGCCGGGCGGGGGTAGGGAGACCCAGTACTTC. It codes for CASSKPGGGRETQYF.

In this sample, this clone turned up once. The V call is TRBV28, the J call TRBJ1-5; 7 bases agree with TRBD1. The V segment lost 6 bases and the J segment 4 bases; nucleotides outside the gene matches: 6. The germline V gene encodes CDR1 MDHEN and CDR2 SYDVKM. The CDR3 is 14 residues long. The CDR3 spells CASSSGQRNQPQHF. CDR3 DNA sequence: TGTGCCAGCAGCTCGGGACAGCGTAATCAGCCCCAGCATTTT. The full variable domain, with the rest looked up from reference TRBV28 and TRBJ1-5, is DVKVTQSSRYLVKRTGEKVFLECVQDMDHENMFWYRQDPGLGLRLIYFSYDVKMKEKGDIPEGYSVSREKKERFSLILESASTNQTSMYLCASSSGQRNQPQHFGDGTRLSIL.

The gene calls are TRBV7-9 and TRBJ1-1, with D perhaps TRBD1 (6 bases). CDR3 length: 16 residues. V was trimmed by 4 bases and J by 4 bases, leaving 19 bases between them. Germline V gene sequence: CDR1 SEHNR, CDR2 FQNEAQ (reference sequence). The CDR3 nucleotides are TGTGCCAGCAGCTCAGGGTTCCAGGGGTATCGCACTGAAGCTTTCTTT. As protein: CASSSGFQGYRTEAFF.

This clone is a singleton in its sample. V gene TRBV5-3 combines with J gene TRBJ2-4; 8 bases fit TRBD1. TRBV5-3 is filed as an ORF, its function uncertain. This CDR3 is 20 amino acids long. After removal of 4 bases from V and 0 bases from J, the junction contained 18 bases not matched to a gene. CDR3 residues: CARSGWDRLSSGAAKNIQYF. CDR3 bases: TGTGCCAGAAGCGGATGGGACAGGTTGTCCTCAGGGGCAGCCAAAAACATTCAGTACTTC.